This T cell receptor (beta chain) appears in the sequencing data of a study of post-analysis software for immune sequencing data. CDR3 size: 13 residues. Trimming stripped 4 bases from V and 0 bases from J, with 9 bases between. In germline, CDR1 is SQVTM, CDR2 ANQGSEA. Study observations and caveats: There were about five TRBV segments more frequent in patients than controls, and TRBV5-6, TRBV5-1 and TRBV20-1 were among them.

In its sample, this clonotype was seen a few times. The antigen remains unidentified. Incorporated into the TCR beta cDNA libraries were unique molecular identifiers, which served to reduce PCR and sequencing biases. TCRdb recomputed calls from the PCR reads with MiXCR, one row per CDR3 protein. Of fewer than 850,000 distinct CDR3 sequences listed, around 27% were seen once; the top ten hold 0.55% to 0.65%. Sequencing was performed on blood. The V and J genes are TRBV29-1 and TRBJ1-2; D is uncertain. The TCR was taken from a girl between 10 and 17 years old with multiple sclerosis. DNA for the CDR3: TGCAGCGTTGCGGCAGCGACTAACTATGGCTACACCTTC. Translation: CSVAAATNYGYTF.